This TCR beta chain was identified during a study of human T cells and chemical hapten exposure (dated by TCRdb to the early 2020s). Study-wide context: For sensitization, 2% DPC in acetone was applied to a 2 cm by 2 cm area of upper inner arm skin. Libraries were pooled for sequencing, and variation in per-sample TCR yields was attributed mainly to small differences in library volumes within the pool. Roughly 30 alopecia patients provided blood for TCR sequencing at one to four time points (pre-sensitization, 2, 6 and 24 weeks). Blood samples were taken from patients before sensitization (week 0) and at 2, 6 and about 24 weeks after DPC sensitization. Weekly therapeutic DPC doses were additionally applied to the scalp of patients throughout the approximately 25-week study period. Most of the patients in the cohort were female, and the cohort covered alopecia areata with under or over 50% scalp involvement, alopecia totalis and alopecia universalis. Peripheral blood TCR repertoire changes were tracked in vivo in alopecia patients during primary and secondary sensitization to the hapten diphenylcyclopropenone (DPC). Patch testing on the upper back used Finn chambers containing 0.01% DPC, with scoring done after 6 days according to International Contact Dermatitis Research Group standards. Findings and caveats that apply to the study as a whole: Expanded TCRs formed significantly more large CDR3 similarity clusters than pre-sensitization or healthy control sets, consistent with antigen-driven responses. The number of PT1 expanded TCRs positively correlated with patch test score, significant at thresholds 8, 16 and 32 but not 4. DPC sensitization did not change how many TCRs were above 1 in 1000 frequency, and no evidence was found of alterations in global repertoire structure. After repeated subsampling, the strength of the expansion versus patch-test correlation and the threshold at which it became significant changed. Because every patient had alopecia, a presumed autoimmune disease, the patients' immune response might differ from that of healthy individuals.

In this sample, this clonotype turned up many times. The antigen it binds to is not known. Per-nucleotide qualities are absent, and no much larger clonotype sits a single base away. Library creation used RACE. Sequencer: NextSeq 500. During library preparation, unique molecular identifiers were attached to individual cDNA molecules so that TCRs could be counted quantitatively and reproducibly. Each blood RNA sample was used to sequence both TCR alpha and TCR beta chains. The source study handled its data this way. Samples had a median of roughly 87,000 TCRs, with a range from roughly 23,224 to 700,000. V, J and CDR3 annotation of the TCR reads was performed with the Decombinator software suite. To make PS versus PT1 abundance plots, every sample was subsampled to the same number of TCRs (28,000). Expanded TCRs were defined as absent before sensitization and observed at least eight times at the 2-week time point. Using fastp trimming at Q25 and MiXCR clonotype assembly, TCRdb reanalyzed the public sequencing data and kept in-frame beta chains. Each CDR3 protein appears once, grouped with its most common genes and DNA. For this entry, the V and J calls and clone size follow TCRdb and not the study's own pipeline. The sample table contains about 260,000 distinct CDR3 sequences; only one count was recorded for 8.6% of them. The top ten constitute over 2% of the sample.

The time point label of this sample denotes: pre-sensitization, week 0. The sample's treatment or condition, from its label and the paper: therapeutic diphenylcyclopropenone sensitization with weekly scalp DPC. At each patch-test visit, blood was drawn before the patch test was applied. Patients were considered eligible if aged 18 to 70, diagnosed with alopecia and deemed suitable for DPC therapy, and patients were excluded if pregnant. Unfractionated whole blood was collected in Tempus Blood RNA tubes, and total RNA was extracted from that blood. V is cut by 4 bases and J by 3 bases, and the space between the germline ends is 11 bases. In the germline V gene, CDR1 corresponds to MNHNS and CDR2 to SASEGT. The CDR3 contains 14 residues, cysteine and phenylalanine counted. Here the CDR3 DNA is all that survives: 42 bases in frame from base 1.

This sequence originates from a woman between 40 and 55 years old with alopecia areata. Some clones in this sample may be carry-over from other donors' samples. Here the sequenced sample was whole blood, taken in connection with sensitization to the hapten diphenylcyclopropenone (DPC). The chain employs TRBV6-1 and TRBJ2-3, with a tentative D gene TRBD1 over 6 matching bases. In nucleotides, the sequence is TGTGCCAGCAGTGGCGGACAGAGAACAGATACGCAGTATTTT. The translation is CASSGGQRTDTQYF.